This entry lists 17 T cell receptor beta chains sequenced from one sample in a study of Graves' ophthalmopathy and Graves' hyperthyroidism. TCR beta CDR3 regions were amplified from RNA transcripts. HTBI primers were used in a first-round RT-PCR, which preceded a second-round multiplex PCR. A single record per CDR3 protein comes from TCRdb applying MiXCR to the multiplex PCR reads. The sample shows 600,000 to 650,000 distinct CDR3 sequences, approximately 22% of them seen only once. Sequencing was performed on peripheral blood. These TCRs come from a woman younger than 35 with stable Graves' hyperthyroidism. Some clones in this sample may be carry-over from other donors' samples.

This clonotype has ten or more counts. The gene calls are TRBV12-3 or TRBV12-4 and TRBJ2-5, with 7 bases lining up with TRBD2. The CDR3 is 16 residues long. J was trimmed by 1 base and V by 3 bases; bases with no gene match: 8. This chain's CDR3 is CASSLGSSGPQETQYF. CDR3 DNA: TGTGCCAGCAGTTTGGGGTCTAGCGGACCCCAAGAGACCCAGTACTTC.

This clonotype has just a few counts. The chain combines TRBV24-1 with TRBJ2-1; D remains unclear. The CDR3 totals 14 residues. V lost 5 bases and J lost 5, with 12 bases in between. Germline CDR1 is KGHDR and CDR2 is SFDVKD. CDR3 sequence: CATSAPVGNNEQFF. CDR3 in DNA: TGTGCCACCAGTGCCCCCGTTGGCAACAATGAGCAGTTCTTC.

This clonotype was detected ten times or more. The gene calls are TRBV10-3 and TRBJ1-1, with D possibly matching TRBD1 (6 bases). CDR3 length: 15 amino acids. Trimming pared 8 bases from V and 2 bases from J, leaving 18 bases between. CDR1 and CDR2 (germline): ENHRY, SYGVKD. The chain's CDR3 is CAIDRDNQQNTEAFF. CDR3 bases: TGTGCCATCGATCGGGACAACCAACAAAACACTGAAGCTTTCTTT.

This chain uses TRBV27 with TRBJ1-1; a weak D match, TRBD1 (5 bases). V lost 3 bases, J lost 0 bases, and 11 bases lay in between. There are 15 residues in the CDR3. Germline assignment: CDR1 MNHEY and CDR2 SMNVEV (reference sequence). The CDR3 DNA reads TGTGCCAGCAGTTTTGATGGGGGGTTGAACACTGAAGCTTTCTTT. It encodes CASSFDGGLNTEAFF.

In this sample, this clonotype turned up many times. The rearrangement uses TRBV19 and TRBJ1-1; no reliable D call. The CDR3 is 15 amino acids. Germline V lookup: CDR1 LNHDA, CDR2 SQIVND (reference sequence). V lost 1 base, J lost 1 base, and 10 bases lay in between. The CDR3 nucleotides are TGTGCCAGTAGTATAGTTTGGGTGACGAACACTGAAGCTTTCTTT. Protein product: CASSIVWVTNTEAFF.

This clonotype showed up many times. Written as DNA, the CDR3 is TGTGCCAGCAGAGAACGGGAGCTAGCGGTTCAAGAGACCCAGTACTTC. This gives the protein CASRERELAVQETQYF. The chain uses TRBV6-1 and TRBJ2-5; 7 bases agree with TRBD2. The germline V gene encodes CDR1 MNHNS and CDR2 SASEGT. Unmatched junction bases numbered 12, after V lost 6 bases and J lost 2 bases. CDR3 length equals 16 residues.

This clonotype was counted many times. This sequence joins TRBV7-8 and TRBJ1-5; 10 nucleotides agree with TRBD1. CDR3 length equals 21 residues. Germline CDR1 is SGHVS and CDR2 is FQNEAQ. V lost 10 bases to trimming and J lost 1 base; unmatched junction nucleotides: 25. As DNA, the CDR3 is TGTGCCACCAAGAACGAGACGGGACAGGGGACCATCCCGGCCAGCAATCAGCCCCAGCATTTT. Translated, it gives CATKNETGQGTIPASNQPQHF.

There are many counts of this clonotype. V gene TRBV15 combines with J gene TRBJ2-7; D is unresolved. The V and J ends lost 3 bases and 1 base respectively, with 7 bases between them. Germline CDR1 LNHNV, CDR2 YYDKDF (reference sequence). The CDR3 has 13 amino acids. CDR3 DNA: TGTGCCACCAGCAGCTCAGGATCCTACGAGCAGTACTTC. Translating gives CATSSSGSYEQYF.

This clonotype was counted at least ten times. The V gene is TRBV6-1, the J gene TRBJ2-7; tentative D call: TRBD2 (5 bases). Trimming removed 4 bases from V and 3 bases from J, with 16 bases in between. Germline-derived CDR1 and CDR2 are MNHNS and SASEGT. This CDR3 is built from 15 residues. CDR3 loop: CASSGRAGPSYEQYF. DNA of the CDR3: TGTGCCAGCAGTGGAAGGGCGGGTCCAAGCTACGAGCAGTACTTC.

This clonotype was seen more than once but under ten times. CDR3 sequence reads: CASSPSGDSYGYTF. CDR3 coding DNA: TGTGCCAGCAGCCCTAGCGGGGACAGCTATGGCTACACCTTC. The gene calls are TRBV7-2 and TRBJ1-2; 7 nucleotides align to TRBD1. Per the germline V gene, CDR1 is SGHTA and CDR2 is FQGNSA. The J segment lost 4 bases and the V segment lost 5 bases, leaving 7 bases of the junction unmatched. The CDR3 loop spans 14 amino acids.

Ten or more counts support this clonotype. CDR3 sequence: CASSLTGGAGNQPQHF. CDR3 DNA: TGTGCCAGCAGTCTGACAGGGGGTGCGGGCAATCAGCCCCAGCATTTT. The chain joins TRBV28 to TRBJ1-5; 9 positions match TRBD1. Per germline, CDR1 MDHEN and CDR2 SYDVKM. J was trimmed by 2 bases and V by 5 bases; bases with no gene match: 7. The CDR3 covers 16 residues.

This chain links TRBV24-1 with TRBJ2-2; 7 bases are shared with TRBD2. V was clipped by 4 bases and J by 6 bases; unmatched bases: 10. Looked up from germline, CDR1 is KGHDR and CDR2 is SFDVKD. The CDR3 is made up of 16 amino acids. CDR3 sequence (DNA): TGTGCCACCAGTGAGGGGAGCGGGATCGGTCCCGGGGAGCTGTTTTTT. Translated: CATSEGSGIGPGELFF.

This clonotype was detected only a few times. The J gene is TRBJ2-2, the V gene TRBV19, with no clear D. This CDR3 spans 17 amino acids. The V gene lost 3 bases and the J gene lost 5 bases, with 19 bases spanning the gap. CDR1 is LNHDA, CDR2 SQIVND, per germline (reference sequence). The CDR3: CASSIRGSRYYTGELFF. DNA of the CDR3: TGTGCCAGTAGTATTCGTGGCTCTCGATATTATACCGGGGAGCTGTTTTTT.

There are many counts of this clonotype. The chain has TRBV6-5 and TRBJ1-1; D remains unclear. Germline CDR1 and CDR2: MNHEY and SVGAGI. V gave up 2 bases and J gave up 6 bases, with 10 bases separating them. CDR3 length: 13 residues. The chain's CDR3 is CASSYLLAAEAFF. The DNA for the CDR3 is TGTGCCAGCAGTTACCTTCTGGCGGCTGAAGCTTTCTTT.

This clonotype appeared a few times. The chain carries TRBV11-2 and TRBJ2-7; TRBD2 aligns across 11 bases. Trimming took 5 bases from V and 7 from J; bases not matched to a gene: 10. This CDR3 region has 15 residues. CDR1 is SGHAT and CDR2 is FQNNGV in the germline V gene. CDR3 nucleotides: TGTGCCAGCAGCACCATTAGCGGGAGGGCCGGGGAGCAGTACTTC. It is translated as CASSTISGRAGEQYF.

This clonotype appeared many times. V is TRBV29-1 and J is TRBJ2-5, with TRBD2 matching 15 bases. Germline lookup yields CDR1 SQVTM and CDR2 ANQGSEA. Germline trimming cut 4 bases from V and 1 base from J; bases unmatched to any gene: 7. CDR3 length equals 17 residues. CDR3 region: CSVAGTSGGYSQETQYF. Here the CDR3 DNA reads TGCAGCGTTGCCGGGACTAGCGGGGGGTACTCCCAAGAGACCCAGTACTTC.

This clonotype was seen at least ten times. No conserved phenylalanine or tryptophan ends this CDR3, so it is likely a read error. J is TRBJ1-1 and V is TRBV12-3 or TRBV12-4, with D unresolved. V shed 2 bases and J shed 0 bases, with 4 bases lying between them. The CDR3 has 13 residues. The CDR3 coding sequence is TGTGCCAGCAGTTTAAAGATGAACACTGAAGCTTTCTCT. Translated, it gives CASSLKMNTEAFS.